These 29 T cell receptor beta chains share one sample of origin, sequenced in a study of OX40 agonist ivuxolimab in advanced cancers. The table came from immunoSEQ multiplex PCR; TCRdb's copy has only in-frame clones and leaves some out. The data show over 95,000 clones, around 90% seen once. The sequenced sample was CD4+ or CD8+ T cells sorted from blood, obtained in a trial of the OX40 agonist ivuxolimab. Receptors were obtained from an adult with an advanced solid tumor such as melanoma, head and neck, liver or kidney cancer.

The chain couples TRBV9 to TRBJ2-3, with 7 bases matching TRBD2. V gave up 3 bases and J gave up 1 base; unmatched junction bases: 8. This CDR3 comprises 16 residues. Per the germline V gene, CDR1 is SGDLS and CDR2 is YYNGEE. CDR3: CASSGSGKPGTDTQYF. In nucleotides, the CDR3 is TGTGCCAGCAGCGGAAGCGGGAAACCGGGCACAGATACGCAGTATTTT. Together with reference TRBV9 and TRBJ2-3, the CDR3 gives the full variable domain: DSGVTQTPKHLITATGQRVTLRCSPRSGDLSVYWYQQSLDQGLQFLIQYYNGEERAKGNILERFSAQQFPDLHSELNLSSLELGDSALYFCASSGSGKPGTDTQYFGPGTRLTVL.

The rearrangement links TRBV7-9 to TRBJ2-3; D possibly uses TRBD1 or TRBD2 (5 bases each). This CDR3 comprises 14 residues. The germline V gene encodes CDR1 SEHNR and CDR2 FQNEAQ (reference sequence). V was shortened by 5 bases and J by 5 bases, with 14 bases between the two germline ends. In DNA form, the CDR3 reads TGTGCCAGCAGCCCAAGTGGGGGAGTAGATACGCAGTATTTT. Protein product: CASSPSGGVDTQYF.

CDR3 sequence (DNA): TGTGCCAGCAGTCCGGGACAGGGTACCTACGAGCAGTACTTC. Protein: CASSPGQGTYEQYF. V usage is TRBV7-9 and J usage is TRBJ2-7; TRBD1 aligns across 9 bases. This CDR3 is 14 amino acids long. The trim removed 6 bases at V and 2 bases at J, leaving 5 bases unmatched. Germline V CDR1 and CDR2: SEHNR, FQNEAQ (reference sequence).

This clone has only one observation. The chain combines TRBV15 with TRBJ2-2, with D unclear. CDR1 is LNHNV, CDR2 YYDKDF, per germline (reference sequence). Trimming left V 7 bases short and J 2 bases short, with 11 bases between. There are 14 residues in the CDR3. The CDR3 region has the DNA TGTGCCACCACCGAGTCGGCTAACACCGGGGAGCTGTTTTTT. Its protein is CATTESANTGELFF.

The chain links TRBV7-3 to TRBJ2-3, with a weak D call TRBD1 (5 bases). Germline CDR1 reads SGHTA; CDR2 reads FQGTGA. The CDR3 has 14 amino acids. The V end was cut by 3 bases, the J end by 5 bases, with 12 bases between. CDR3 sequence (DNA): TGTGCCAGCAGCTTTTGGGAAAGGGGAGATACGCAGTATTTT. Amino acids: CASSFWERGDTQYF.

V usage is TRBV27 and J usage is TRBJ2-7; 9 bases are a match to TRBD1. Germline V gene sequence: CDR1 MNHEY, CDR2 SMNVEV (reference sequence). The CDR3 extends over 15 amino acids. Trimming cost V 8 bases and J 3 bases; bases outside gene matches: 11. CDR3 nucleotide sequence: TGTGCCAGCGCACCCAGACAGGGGGGCCTCTACGAGCAGTACTTC. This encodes CASAPRQGGLYEQYF.

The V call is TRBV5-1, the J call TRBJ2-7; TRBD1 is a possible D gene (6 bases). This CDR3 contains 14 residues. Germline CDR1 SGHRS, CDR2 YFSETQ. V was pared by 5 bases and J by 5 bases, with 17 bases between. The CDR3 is CASRALTGNDEQYF. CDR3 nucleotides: TGCGCCAGCAGAGCCTTAACAGGGAATGACGAGCAGTACTTC. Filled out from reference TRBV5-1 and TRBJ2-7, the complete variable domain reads KAGVTQTPRYLIKTRGQQVTLSCSPISGHRSVSWYQQTPGQGLQFLFEYFSETQRNKGNFPGRFSGRQFSNSRSEMNVSTLELGDSALYLCASRALTGNDEQYFGPGTRLTVT.

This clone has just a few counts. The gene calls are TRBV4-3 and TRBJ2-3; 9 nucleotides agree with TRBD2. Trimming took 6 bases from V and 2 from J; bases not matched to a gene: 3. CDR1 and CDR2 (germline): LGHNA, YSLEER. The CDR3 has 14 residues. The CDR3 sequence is CASRASGITDTQYF. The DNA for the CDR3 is TGCGCCAGCAGGGCTAGCGGGATCACAGATACGCAGTATTTT.

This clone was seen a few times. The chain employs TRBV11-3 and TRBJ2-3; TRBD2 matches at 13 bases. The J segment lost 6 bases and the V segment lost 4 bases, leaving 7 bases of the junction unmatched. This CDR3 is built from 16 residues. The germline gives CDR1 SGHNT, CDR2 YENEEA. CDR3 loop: CASSSGTSGIGDTQYF. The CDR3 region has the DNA TGTGCCAGCAGCTCCGGGACTAGCGGGATTGGGGATACGCAGTATTTT.

In DNA, the CDR3 is TGTGCCAGCAGTCGCGGACTGAGAAACACTGAAGCTTTCTTT. It encodes CASSRGLRNTEAFF. The genes are TRBV27 and TRBJ1-1; D not certain. Germline CDR1 reads MNHEY; CDR2 reads SMNVEV (reference sequence). The CDR3 loop spans 14 amino acids. V was trimmed by 5 bases and J by 2 bases, leaving 12 bases between them.

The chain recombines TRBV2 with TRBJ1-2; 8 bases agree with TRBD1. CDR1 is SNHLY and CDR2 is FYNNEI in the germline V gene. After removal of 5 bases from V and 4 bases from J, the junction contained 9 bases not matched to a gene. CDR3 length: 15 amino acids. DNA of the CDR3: TGTGCCAGCAGTCAGGACAGGGCCCAGCGCTATGGCTACACCTTC. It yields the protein CASSQDRAQRYGYTF.

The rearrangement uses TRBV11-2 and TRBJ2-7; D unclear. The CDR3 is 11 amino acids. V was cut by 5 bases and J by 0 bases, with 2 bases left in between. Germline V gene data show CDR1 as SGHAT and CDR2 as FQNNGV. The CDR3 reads CASSPSYEQYF. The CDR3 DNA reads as TGTGCCAGCAGCCCCTCCTACGAGCAGTACTTC.

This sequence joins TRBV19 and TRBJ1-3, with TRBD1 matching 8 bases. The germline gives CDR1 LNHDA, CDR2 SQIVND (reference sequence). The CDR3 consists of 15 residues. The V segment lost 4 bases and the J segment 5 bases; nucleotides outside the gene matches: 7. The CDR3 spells CASSTQGARRNTIYF. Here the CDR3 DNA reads TGTGCCAGTAGTACCCAGGGGGCTCGGAGAAACACCATATATTTT.

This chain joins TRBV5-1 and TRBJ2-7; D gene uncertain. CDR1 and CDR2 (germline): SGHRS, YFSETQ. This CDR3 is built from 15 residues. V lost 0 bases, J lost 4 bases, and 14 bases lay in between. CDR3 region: CASSLGFPRSYEQYF. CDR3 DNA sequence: TGCGCCAGCAGCTTGGGTTTTCCTAGATCTTACGAGCAGTACTTC.

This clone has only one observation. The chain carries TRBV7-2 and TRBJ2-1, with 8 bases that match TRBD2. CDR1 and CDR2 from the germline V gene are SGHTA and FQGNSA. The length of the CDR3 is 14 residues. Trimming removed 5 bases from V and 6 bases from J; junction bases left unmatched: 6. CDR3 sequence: CASSARTSSNEQFF. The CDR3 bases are TGTGCCAGCAGCGCAAGGACTAGCTCCAATGAGCAGTTCTTC.

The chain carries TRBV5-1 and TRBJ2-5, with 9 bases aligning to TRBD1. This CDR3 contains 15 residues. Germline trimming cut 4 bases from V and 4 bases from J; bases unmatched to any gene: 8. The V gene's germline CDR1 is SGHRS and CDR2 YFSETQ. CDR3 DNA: TGCGCCAGCAGCCCTACAGGGGGCACGGGAGAGACCCAGTACTTC. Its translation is CASSPTGGTGETQYF.

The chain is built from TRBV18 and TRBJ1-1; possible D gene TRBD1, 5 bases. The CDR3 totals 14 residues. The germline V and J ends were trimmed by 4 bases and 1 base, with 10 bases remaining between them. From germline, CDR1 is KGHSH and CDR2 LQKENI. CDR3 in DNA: TGTGCCAGCTCACTTATGACAGAGAACACTGAAGCTTTCTTT. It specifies CASSLMTENTEAFF.

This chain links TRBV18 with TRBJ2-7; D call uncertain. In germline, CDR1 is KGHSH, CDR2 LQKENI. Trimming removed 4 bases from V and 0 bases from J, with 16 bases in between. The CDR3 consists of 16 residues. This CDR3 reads CASSLPTGLSSYEQYF. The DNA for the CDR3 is TGTGCCAGCTCACTCCCGACGGGTTTAAGCTCCTACGAGCAGTACTTC. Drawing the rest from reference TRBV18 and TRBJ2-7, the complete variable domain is NAGVMQNPRHLVRRRGQEARLRCSPMKGHSHVYWYRQLPEEGLKFMVYLQKENIIDESGMPKERFSAEFPKEGPSILRIQQVVRGDSAAYFCASSLPTGLSSYEQYFGPGTRLTVT.

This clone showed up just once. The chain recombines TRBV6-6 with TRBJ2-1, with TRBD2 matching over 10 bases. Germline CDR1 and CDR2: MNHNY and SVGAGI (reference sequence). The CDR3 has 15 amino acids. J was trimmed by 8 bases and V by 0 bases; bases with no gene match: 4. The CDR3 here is CASSYSSGRADEQFF. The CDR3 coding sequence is TGTGCCAGCAGTTACTCCAGCGGGAGGGCCGATGAGCAGTTCTTC.

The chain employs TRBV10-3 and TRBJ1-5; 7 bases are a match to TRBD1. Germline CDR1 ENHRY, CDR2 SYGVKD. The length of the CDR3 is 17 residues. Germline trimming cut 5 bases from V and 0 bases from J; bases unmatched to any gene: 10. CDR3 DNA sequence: TGTGCCATCAGTCAAACTGACAGGGAGGATAGCAATCAGCCCCAGCATTTT. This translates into CAISQTDREDSNQPQHF.

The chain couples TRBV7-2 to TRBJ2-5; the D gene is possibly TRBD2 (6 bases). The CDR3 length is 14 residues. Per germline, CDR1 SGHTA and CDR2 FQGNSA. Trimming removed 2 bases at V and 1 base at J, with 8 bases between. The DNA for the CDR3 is TGTGCCAGCAGCTTATCTAGCGTCCAAGAGACCCAGTACTTC. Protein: CASSLSSVQETQYF. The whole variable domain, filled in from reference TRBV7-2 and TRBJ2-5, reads GAGVSQSPSNKVTEKGKDVELRCDPISGHTALYWYRQSLGQGLEFLIYFQGNSAPDKSGLPSDRFSAERTGGSVSTLTIQRTQQEDSAVYLCASSLSSVQETQYFGPGTRLLVL.

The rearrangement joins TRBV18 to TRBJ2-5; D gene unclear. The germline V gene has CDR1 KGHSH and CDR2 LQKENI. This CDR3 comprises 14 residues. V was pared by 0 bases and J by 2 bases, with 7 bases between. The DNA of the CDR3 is TGTGCCAGCTCACCACCGTTAAGTCAAGAGACCCAGTACTTC. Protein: CASSPPLSQETQYF.

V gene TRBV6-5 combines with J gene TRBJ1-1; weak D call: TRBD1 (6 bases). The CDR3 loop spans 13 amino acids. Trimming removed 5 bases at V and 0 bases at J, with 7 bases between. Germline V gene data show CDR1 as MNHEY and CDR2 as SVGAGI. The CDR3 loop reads CASSRTVNTEAFF. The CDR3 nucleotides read TGTGCCAGCAGTCGGACAGTGAACACTGAAGCTTTCTTT.

The CDR3 is CASSAHRGLGYTF. The CDR3, as DNA: TGTGCCAGCAGCGCCCACAGGGGGCTCGGCTACACCTTC. V usage is TRBV7-2 and J usage is TRBJ1-2; 9 nucleotides align to TRBD1. J lost 8 bases, V lost 5 bases, and 6 bases had no gene match. CDR3 length: 13 amino acids. Germline-derived CDR1 and CDR2 are SGHTA and FQGNSA.

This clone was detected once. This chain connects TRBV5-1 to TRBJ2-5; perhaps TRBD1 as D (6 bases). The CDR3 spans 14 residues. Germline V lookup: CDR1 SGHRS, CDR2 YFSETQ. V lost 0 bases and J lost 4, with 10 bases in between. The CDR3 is CASSLATRGETQYF. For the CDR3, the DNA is TGCGCCAGCAGCTTGGCCACCAGGGGAGAGACCCAGTACTTC.

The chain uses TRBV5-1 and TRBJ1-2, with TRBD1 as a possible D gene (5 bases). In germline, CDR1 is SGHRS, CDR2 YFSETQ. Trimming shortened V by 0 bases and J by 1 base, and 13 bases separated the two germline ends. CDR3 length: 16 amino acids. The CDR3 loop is CASSLAPTGINYGYTF. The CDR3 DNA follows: TGCGCCAGCAGCTTGGCCCCTACAGGAATTAACTATGGCTACACCTTC.

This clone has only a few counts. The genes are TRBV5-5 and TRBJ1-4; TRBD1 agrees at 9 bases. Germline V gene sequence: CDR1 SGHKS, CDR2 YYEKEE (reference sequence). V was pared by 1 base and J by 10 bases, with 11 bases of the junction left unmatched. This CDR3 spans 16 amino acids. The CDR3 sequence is CASSLSRGTGIRKLFF. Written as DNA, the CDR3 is TGTGCCAGCAGCTTGAGTAGAGGGACAGGGATTAGAAAACTGTTTTTT.

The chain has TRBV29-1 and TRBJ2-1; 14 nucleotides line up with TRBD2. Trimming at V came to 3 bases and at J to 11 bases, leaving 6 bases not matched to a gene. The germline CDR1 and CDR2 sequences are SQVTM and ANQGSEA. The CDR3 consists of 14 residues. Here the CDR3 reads CSVETSGRGIQQFF. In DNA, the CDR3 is TGCAGCGTTGAGACTAGCGGGAGGGGGATCCAGCAGTTCTTC.

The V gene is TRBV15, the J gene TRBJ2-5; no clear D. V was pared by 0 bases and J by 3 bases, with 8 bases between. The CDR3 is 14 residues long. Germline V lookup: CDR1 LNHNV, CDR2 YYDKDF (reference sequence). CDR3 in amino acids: CATSRDIREETQYF. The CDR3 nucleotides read TGTGCCACCAGCAGAGATATAAGGGAAGAGACCCAGTACTTC.